This T cell receptor beta chain was captured in a study of T cells in Graves' hyperthyroidism and ophthalmopathy (dated by TCRdb to the late 2010s). Regarding the study in general: Peripheral blood was sampled at the time of initial diagnosis, prior to any treatment. A discovery cohort of about a hundred patients, about 44 with Graves' ophthalmopathy and approximately 55 with stable Graves' hyperthyroidism, was used to find distinguishing TCR V-J signatures. Prospective prediction of ophthalmopathy was tested in an independent validation cohort of fewer than 20 hyperthyroidism patients and 15 to 17 patients who later progressed to ophthalmopathy. The roughly 94 discovery patients were randomly divided into training and test sets at a 7:3 ratio. The study also compared thyroid tissue and blood T-cell repertoires from about six Graves' hyperthyroidism patients. Once sampling was done, hyperthyroidism patients were given methimazole at a starting dose of 30 mg daily, whereas ophthalmopathy patients were given high-dose intravenous methylprednisolone. The paper reports TCR Vbeta CDR3 sequencing of approximately 130 peripheral blood samples: over 40 ophthalmopathy, over 70 hyperthyroidism and approximately 17 progressor patients.

This clonotype appeared a few times. The clone's antigen remains unknown. No qualities accompany the bases; no much larger clone lies one base away. Moderately to severely active disease, a Clinical Activity Score of at least 3, a NOSPECS grade of at least 4, and a duration under 3 months were present in ophthalmopathy patients. Patients with uncontrolled infections, other autoimmune diseases, pregnancy or lactation were excluded. Clinical symptoms, serum thyroxine and TRAb, thyroid ultrasound, and orbital computed tomography formed the basis for the diagnoses. PBMCs were isolated from about 9.2 ml of fresh peripheral blood by Ficoll-Paque density gradient centrifugation. Total RNA was extracted using Trizol reagent, and RNA quality was assessed on an Agilent 2100 Bioanalyzer. CDR1 MNHEY and CDR2 SMNVEV are derived from the germline V gene (reference sequence). V loses 7 bases of germline sequence and J loses 5 bases, and the interval between the two ends is 12 bases. The CDR3 covers 12 residues, taking in both the cysteine and the phenylalanine. CDR3 DNA is the only sequence kept; it has 36 bases, read in frame from the first base.

Amplification of TCR beta CDR3 regions was carried out from RNA transcripts. The TCR CDR3 was subjected to a first round of RT-PCR using the HTBI primer set and the Qiagen OneStep RT-PCR kit. A second multiplex PCR round built the libraries, followed by size selection and purification. Libraries were sequenced paired-end with 100 bp reads on an Illumina HiSeq2000. Concerning the study's data processing: SOAPnuke was used to process the raw data, removing reads that contained adapters or uncalled bases, had a mean Phred below 15, or lacked an exact match to the constant primer or identifier. High-quality paired reads were merged using COPE v1.2.5, and each unique nucleotide sequence was defined as a clonotype. Clonotypes were aligned to IMGT TRBV, TRBD and TRBJ reference segments using MiTCR v1.1. The analysis included only V-J combinations with a frequency above 0.0001, which together covered more than 99% of the repertoires. The TCS score was defined as F50 (clonal expansion) divided by E x V (chaos), with BLOSUM62-based TCRdist calculated between CDR3 peptides within each V-J. Welch's t-statistics and random forest reduced roughly 540 V-J features to roughly 13, which were used in a naive Bayes classifier (R e1071). Through fastp at Q25 and MiXCR, TCRdb rebuilt clones from the public reads, retaining in-frame beta chains. Identical CDR3 proteins give one entry, which carries the most common genes and DNA. These V and J calls rely on TCRdb rather than the paper's analysis. The sample table lists about 300,000 distinct CDR3 sequences, approximately 18% of them with a count of one. Of the sample, about 40% is held by the ten largest clones.

Overall study results and their limits: A 13 V-J signature model separated ophthalmopathy from stable hyperthyroidism, with about 88% sensitivity and just under 84% specificity in cross-validation and 80%/75% in testing. In validation, the model predicted progression to ophthalmopathy a median of roughly 6.5 months before onset, with about 70% sensitivity and about 75% specificity. Sample size was not statistically predetermined, and investigators were not blinded to group allocation. Most expanded thyroid clonotypes (frequency above 0.001) were also detected in blood, suggesting blood repertoires may reflect thyroid immune responses.

The TCR comes from a man over 45 with Graves' ophthalmopathy. The material sequenced was blood. The sequence links TRBV27 to TRBJ2-7; the D gene cannot be resolved reliably. CDR3 reads: CASTNPSDEQYF. In nucleotide form, the sequence is TGTGCCAGCACCAACCCTTCGGACGAGCAGTACTTC.